This T cell receptor beta chain stems from a study of Ad26.COV2.S vaccination and SARS-CoV-2 variants. Whole-study results and caveats: Analyses that measured TCR breadth and depth may have underestimated total T cell responses. There was reportedly substantial breadth in spike-specific CD8+ and CD4+ T cell responses after vaccination.

Treatment specified: about 20 received Ad26.COV2.S at low or high dose, single or two shots; roughly five received placebo; per-sample allocation not given. Samples were taken on day 63 after the first vaccine or placebo injection. The table came from immunoSEQ multiplex PCR; TCRdb's copy has only in-frame clones and leaves some out. The table lists around 250,000 clones, around 88% of them singletons. Regarding this clone: Its antigen is currently unknown.

The material was peripheral blood, obtained in a trial of Ad26.COV2.S vaccine versus placebo. The sequence was obtained from a person aged 18-60 years who received the Ad26.COV2.S COVID-19 vaccine or a placebo.

The DNA for the CDR3 is TGCGCCAGCAGCCAAGATAGGGGGACAGGCAATGAAAAACTGTTTTTT. It is translated as CASSQDRGTGNEKLFF. The rearrangement links TRBV4-1 to TRBJ1-4; TRBD1 matches at 8 bases. J was trimmed by 5 bases and V by 0 bases; bases with no gene match: 5. CDR1 MGHRA and CDR2 YSYEKL come from the germline V gene. The CDR3 totals 16 residues.